The 15 T cell receptor beta chains below all came from one sample that was sequenced in a study of blood T cell repertoires in COVID-19. Clones were read by immunoSEQ multiplex PCR, and TCRdb kept only the in-frame ones, dropping some. The sample contains hundreds of thousands of clones, 88% of which appear only once. Material: peripheral blood. Every receptor here comes from a woman in her twenties or thirties with COVID-19, enrolled during active disease.

V gene TRBV28 combines with J gene TRBJ2-1, with TRBD1 as a possible D gene (5 bases). From germline, CDR1 is MDHEN and CDR2 SYDVKM. Trimming left V 8 bases short and J 0 bases short, with 17 bases between. The CDR3 covers 16 residues. The DNA of the CDR3 is TGTGCCAGCGGGGTCTTTGACAGTTCCTCCTACAATGAGCAGTTCTTC. Amino acid sequence: CASGVFDSSSYNEQFF.

The V gene is TRBV24-1, the J gene TRBJ2-1, with 11 bases fitting TRBD1. Unmatched junction bases numbered 7, after V lost 3 bases and J lost 4 bases. Germline CDR1 is KGHDR and CDR2 is SFDVKD. This CDR3 comprises 17 residues. CDR3: CATSDPSGTGGYNEQFF. The DNA of the CDR3 is TGTGCCACCAGTGATCCATCCGGGACAGGGGGGTACAATGAGCAGTTCTTC.

The chain is built from TRBV3-1 (or the pseudogene TRBV3-2) and TRBJ2-1, with 13 bases lining up with TRBD2. There are 14 residues in the CDR3. CDR1 and CDR2 (germline): LGHDT, YNNKEL (reference sequence). The V segment lost 4 bases and the J segment 10 bases; nucleotides outside the gene matches: 4. As DNA, the CDR3 is TGTGCCAGCAGCCTGGGACTAGCGGGAAGAGAGCAGTTCTTC. The encoded protein is CASSLGLAGREQFF.

V and J are TRBV30 and TRBJ1-4; D not certain. Germline V gene sequence: CDR1 GTSNPN, CDR2 SVGIG (reference sequence). The ends were cut back, 0 bases at V and 1 base at J, with 3 bases in the middle. There are 13 residues in the CDR3. DNA for the CDR3: TGTGCCTGGAGTGTACAAACTAATGAAAAACTGTTTTTT. Its protein is CAWSVQTNEKLFF.

The chain couples TRBV9 to TRBJ2-5, with TRBD2 as a possible D gene (6 bases). Germline-derived CDR1 and CDR2 are SGDLS and YYNGEE. Between the trimmed V and J ends, which lost 0 bases and 4 bases, there was a span of 10 bases. This CDR3 comprises 14 residues. This chain's CDR3 is CASSVDPGAETQYF. In DNA form, the CDR3 reads TGTGCCAGCAGCGTAGACCCGGGAGCAGAGACCCAGTACTTC.

The chain couples TRBV13 to TRBJ1-1; TRBD1 is a possible D gene (5 bases). Germline values: CDR1 PRHDT, CDR2 FYEKMQ (reference sequence). V lost 4 bases, J lost 4 bases, and 13 bases lay in between. The CDR3 loop spans 14 amino acids. CDR3 in amino acids: CASSSSRGSTEAFF. The CDR3 nucleotides are TGTGCCAGCAGCTCGTCAAGGGGATCCACTGAAGCTTTCTTT.

About this clone itself: Other DNA sequences in this sample translate to the same CDR3. This chain connects TRBV27 to TRBJ2-3, with 9 bases that match TRBD1. The CDR3 is 16 amino acids. Germline CDR1 MNHEY, CDR2 SMNVEV (reference sequence). The trim removed 3 bases at V and 3 bases at J, leaving 7 bases unmatched. The CDR3 here is CASSLGWGQGTDTQYF. Here the CDR3 DNA reads TGTGCCAGCAGTTTGGGGTGGGGACAGGGTACAGATACGCAGTATTTT.

CDR3: CASSNRGIDSPLHF. CDR3 nucleotides: TGTGCCAGCAGCAACAGGGGGATCGATTCACCCCTCCACTTT. This chain connects TRBV3-1 (or the pseudogene TRBV3-2) to TRBJ1-6; TRBD1 agrees at 8 bases. This CDR3 is 14 amino acids long. Germline lookup yields CDR1 LGHDT and CDR2 YNNKEL (reference sequence). Losses at the gene ends were 5 bases for V and 8 bases for J; bases not matched to a gene: 5.

The gene calls are TRBV11-3 and TRBJ1-1; D is unresolved. Germline CDR1 reads SGHNT; CDR2 reads YENEEA. V was cut by 1 base and J by 6 bases, with 21 bases left in between. The CDR3 contains 17 residues. DNA of the CDR3: TGTGCCAGCAGCTTAGTTTTGGCTGGAGGGAAGGTAGCTGAAGCTTTCTTT. Translated, it gives CASSLVLAGGKVAEAFF.

The chain employs TRBV5-1 and TRBJ1-1; TRBD1 might be the D (5 bases). CDR1 is SGHRS, CDR2 YFSETQ, per germline. The CDR3 contains 14 residues. V lost 3 bases to trimming and J lost 4 bases, with 13 bases between them. CDR3 protein: CASSWGGGSTEAFF. CDR3 sequence (DNA): TGCGCCAGCAGCTGGGGCGGGGGAAGCACTGAAGCTTTCTTT.

V gene TRBV30 combines with J gene TRBJ1-1; 11 bases are a match to TRBD1. Per the germline V gene, CDR1 is GTSNPN and CDR2 is SVGIG (reference sequence). The CDR3 runs to 17 residues. J gave up 5 bases and V 2 bases, and 13 bases lay outside the gene matches. The CDR3 region has the DNA TGTGCCTGGAGTACGGACCCCGGGACAGGGGGTCATACTGAAGCTTTCTTT. Amino acids: CAWSTDPGTGGHTEAFF.

The chain joins TRBV4-3 to TRBJ2-3; D gene ambiguous. Germline CDR1 and CDR2: LGHNA and YSLEER. This CDR3 is 15 amino acids long. Trimming removed 0 bases at V and 2 bases at J, with 9 bases between. The DNA for the CDR3 is TGCGCCAGCAGCCAAGATCGAGCCATCACAGATACGCAGTATTTT. Its translation is CASSQDRAITDTQYF.

The chain uses TRBV5-4 and TRBJ2-7; TRBD2 is a possible D gene (6 bases). The CDR3 spans 11 residues. The ends were cut back, 4 bases at V and 6 bases at J, with 8 bases in the middle. Germline V gene lookup returns CDR1 SGHNT and CDR2 YYREEE (reference sequence). The CDR3 DNA reads TGTGCCAGCAGCGCCGGGGGCGAGCAGTACTTC. It specifies CASSAGGEQYF.

The gene calls are TRBV4-1 and TRBJ2-1; D is perhaps TRBD2 (6 bases). In germline, CDR1 is MGHRA, CDR2 YSYEKL. V dropped 4 bases and J dropped 0 bases, with 13 bases sitting between them. The CDR3 length is 16 residues. CDR3 amino acids: CASSPIADSSYNEQFF. The CDR3 region has the DNA TGCGCCAGCAGCCCCATAGCGGATAGCTCCTACAATGAGCAGTTCTTC.

This chain links TRBV5-1 with TRBJ1-2; D gene ambiguous. CDR1 is SGHRS, CDR2 YFSETQ, per germline. The V end was cut by 4 bases, the J end by 8 bases, with 21 bases between. The CDR3 sequence is 15 residues long. The CDR3 DNA reads as TGCGCCAGCAGCGATCCTATGATAGTGTTGCGAGGCTACACCTTC. It translates to CASSDPMIVLRGYTF.